This TCR beta chain was found in a study of blood T cell repertoires in COVID-19. Whole-study context: Whether acute or convalescent, the COVID-19 samples came from the United States, Italy and Spain. In each case, the material was cDNA or gDNA derived from T cells, B-cell-depleted T cells, or PBMCs.

Trimming cost V 6 bases and J 5 bases; bases outside gene matches: 4. The CDR3 loop spans 13 amino acids. Per the original data handling: Nucleated cell counts were estimated from reference gene primer amplification. Sequencing was performed with immunoSEQ multiplex PCR; in TCRdb, only in-frame clones are kept and a portion is missing. V, J and clone size reflect that table, while D and trimming were determined from the DNA. The sample lists just over 650,000 clones, 80% to 90% seen once, with about 0.26% in the top ten. The genes are TRBV12-3 or TRBV12-4 and TRBJ1-1; 9 positions agree with TRBD1. Sequencing used peripheral blood. This clonotype was obtained from a woman younger than 30 with acute or convalescent COVID-19. The CDR3, as DNA: TGTGCCAGCAGCCACAGGGGGCAAACTGAAGCTTTCTTT. It translates to CASSHRGQTEAFF.